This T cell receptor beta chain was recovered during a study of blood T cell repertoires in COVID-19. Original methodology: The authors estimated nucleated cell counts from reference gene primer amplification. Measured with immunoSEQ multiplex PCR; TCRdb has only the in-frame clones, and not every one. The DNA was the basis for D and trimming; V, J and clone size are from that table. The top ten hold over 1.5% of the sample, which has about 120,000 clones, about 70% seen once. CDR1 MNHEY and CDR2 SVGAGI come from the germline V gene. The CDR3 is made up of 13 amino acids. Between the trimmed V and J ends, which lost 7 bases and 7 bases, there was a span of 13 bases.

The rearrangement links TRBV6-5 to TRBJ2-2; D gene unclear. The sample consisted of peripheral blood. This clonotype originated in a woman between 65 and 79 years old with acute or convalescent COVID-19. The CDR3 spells CASTLEPNGELFF. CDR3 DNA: TGTGCCAGCACTCTAGAACCGAACGGGGAGCTGTTTTTT.